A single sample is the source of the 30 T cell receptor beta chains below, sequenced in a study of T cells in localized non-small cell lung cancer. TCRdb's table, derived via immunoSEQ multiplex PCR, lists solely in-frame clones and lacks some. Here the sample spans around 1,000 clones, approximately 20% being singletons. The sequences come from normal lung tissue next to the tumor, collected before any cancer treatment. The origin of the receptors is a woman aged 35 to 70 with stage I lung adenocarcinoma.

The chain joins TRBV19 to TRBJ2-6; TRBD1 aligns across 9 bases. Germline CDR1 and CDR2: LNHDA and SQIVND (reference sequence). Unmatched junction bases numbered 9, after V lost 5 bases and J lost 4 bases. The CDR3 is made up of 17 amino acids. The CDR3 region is CASSPLWDRVGANVLTF. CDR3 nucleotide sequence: TGTGCCAGTAGTCCTTTGTGGGACAGGGTCGGGGCCAACGTCCTGACTTTC.

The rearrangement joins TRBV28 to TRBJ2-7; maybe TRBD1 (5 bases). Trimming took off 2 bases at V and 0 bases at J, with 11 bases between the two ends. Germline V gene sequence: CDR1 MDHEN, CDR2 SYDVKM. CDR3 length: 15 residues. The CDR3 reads CASSLKWGASYEQYF. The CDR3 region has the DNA TGTGCCAGCAGTTTAAAGTGGGGCGCCTCCTACGAGCAGTACTTC. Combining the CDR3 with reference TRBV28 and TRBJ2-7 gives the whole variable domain DVKVTQSSRYLVKRTGEKVFLECVQDMDHENMFWYRQDPGLGLRLIYFSYDVKMKEKGDIPEGYSVSREKKERFSLILESASTNQTSMYLCASSLKWGASYEQYFGPGTRLTVT.

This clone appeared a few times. CDR3 in DNA: TGTGCCAGCAGCGCGTCAGGGTTGGGCACTGAAGCTTTCTTT. Protein product: CASSASGLGTEAFF. The V gene is TRBV11-3, the J gene TRBJ1-1, with D perhaps matching TRBD1 (5 bases). This CDR3 is built from 14 residues. Germline V gives CDR1 SGHNT, CDR2 YENEEA. V lost 5 bases, J lost 4 bases, and 14 bases lay in between.

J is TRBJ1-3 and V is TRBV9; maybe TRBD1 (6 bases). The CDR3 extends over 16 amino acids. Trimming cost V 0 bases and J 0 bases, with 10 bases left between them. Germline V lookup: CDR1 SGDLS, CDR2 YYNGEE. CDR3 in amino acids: CASSVGTVPSGNTIYF. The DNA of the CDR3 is TGTGCCAGCAGCGTAGGGACAGTCCCCTCTGGAAACACCATATATTTT.

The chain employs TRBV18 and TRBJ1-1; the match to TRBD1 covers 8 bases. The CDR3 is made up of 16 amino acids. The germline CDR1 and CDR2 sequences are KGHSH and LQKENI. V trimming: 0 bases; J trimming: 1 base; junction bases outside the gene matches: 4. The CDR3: CASSPPGQVRNTEAFF. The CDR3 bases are TGTGCCAGCTCACCACCGGGACAGGTGAGGAACACTGAAGCTTTCTTT. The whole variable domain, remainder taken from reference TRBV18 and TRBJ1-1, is NAGVMQNPRHLVRRRGQEARLRCSPMKGHSHVYWYRQLPEEGLKFMVYLQKENIIDESGMPKERFSAEFPKEGPSILRIQQVVRGDSAAYFCASSPPGQVRNTEAFFGQGTRLTVV.

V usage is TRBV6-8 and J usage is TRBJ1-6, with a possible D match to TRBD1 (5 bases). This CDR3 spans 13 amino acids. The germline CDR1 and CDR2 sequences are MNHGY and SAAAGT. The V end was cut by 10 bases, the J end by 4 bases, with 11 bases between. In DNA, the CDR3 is TGTGCCATAGGTGGGGGGTATAATTCACCCCTCCACTTT. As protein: CAIGGGYNSPLHF.

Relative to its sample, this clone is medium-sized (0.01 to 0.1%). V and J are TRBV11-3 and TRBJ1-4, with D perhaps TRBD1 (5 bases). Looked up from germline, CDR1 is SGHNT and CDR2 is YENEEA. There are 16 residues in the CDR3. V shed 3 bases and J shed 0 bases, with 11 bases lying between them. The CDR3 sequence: CASSLGPGSTNEKLFF. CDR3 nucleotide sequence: TGTGCCAGCAGCTTGGGTCCAGGGTCAACTAATGAAAAACTGTTTTTT.

The CDR3 is CASSQTAYNEQFF. The CDR3 DNA reads as TGTGCCAGTAGTCAGACAGCCTACAATGAGCAGTTCTTC. This chain joins TRBV19 and TRBJ2-1, with D possibly being TRBD1 (5 bases). The V end was cut by 5 bases, the J end by 2 bases, with 7 bases between. This CDR3 has 13 amino acids. CDR1 is LNHDA and CDR2 is SQIVND in the germline V gene (reference sequence).

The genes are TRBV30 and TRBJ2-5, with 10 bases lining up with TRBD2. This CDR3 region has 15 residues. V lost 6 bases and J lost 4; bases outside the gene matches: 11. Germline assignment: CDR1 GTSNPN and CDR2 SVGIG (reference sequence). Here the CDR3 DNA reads TGTGCCTGCGCGTCTTTAGCGGGGGGTCTAGAGACCCAGTACTTC. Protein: CACASLAGGLETQYF.

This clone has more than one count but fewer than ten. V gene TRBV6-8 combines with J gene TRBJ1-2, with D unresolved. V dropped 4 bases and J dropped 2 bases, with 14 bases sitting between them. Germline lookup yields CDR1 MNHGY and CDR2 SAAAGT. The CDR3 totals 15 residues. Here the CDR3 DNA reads TGTGCCAGCAGTTCCTCAGGTACCGCGAACTATGGCTACACCTTC. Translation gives CASSSSGTANYGYTF.

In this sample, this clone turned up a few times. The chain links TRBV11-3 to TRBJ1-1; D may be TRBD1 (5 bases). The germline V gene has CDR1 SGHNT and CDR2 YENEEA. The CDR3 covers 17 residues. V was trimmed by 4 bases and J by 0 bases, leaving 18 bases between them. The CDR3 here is CASSSPRGEGLNTEAFF. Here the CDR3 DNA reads TGTGCCAGCAGCTCGCCCCGCGGGGAGGGGTTGAACACTGAAGCTTTCTTT.

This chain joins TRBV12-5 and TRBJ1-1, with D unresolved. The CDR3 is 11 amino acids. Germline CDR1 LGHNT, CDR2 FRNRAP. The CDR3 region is CASTQVAGAFF. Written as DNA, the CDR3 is TGTGCCAGTACCCAGGTGGCGGGAGCTTTCTTT.

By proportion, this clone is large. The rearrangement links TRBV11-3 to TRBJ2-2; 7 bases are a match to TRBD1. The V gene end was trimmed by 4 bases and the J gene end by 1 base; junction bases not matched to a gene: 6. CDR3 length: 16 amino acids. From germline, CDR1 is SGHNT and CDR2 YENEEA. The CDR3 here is CASSSLRTGNTGELFF. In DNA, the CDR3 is TGTGCCAGCAGCTCTCTTCGGACAGGGAACACCGGGGAGCTGTTTTTT.

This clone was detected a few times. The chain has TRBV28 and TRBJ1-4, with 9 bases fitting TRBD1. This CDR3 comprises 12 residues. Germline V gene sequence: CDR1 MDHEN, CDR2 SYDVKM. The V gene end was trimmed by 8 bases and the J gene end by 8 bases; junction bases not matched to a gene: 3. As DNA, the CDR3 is TGTGCCAGCGGGACAGGGTCGGAAAAACTGTTTTTT. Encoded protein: CASGTGSEKLFF. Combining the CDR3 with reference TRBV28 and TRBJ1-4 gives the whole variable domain DVKVTQSSRYLVKRTGEKVFLECVQDMDHENMFWYRQDPGLGLRLIYFSYDVKMKEKGDIPEGYSVSREKKERFSLILESASTNQTSMYLCASGTGSEKLFFGSGTQLSVL.

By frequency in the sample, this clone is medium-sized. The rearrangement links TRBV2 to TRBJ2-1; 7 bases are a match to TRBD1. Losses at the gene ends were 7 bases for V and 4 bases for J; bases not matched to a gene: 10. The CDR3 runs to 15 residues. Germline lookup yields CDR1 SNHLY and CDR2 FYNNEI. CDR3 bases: TGTGCCAGCACCAGGGACAGCAAAGGATACAATGAGCAGTTCTTC. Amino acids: CASTRDSKGYNEQFF.

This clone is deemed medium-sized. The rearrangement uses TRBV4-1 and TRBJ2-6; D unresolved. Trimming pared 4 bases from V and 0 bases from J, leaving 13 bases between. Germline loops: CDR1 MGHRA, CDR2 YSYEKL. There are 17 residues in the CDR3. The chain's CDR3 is CASSLARLSSGANVLTF. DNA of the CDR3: TGCGCCAGCAGCCTCGCCCGACTGAGCTCTGGGGCCAACGTCCTGACTTTC.

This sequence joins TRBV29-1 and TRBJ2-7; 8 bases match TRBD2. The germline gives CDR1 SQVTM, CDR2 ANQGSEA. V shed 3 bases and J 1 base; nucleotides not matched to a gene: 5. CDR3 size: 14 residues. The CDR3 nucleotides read TGCAGCGTTGAGGGGACTAGTGGGTCCTACGAGCAGTACTTC. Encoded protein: CSVEGTSGSYEQYF.

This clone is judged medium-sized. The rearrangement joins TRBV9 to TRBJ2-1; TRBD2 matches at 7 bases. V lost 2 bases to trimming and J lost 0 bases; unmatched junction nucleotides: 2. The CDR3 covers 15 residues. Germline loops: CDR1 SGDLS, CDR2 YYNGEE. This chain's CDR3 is CASSVSGISYNEQFF. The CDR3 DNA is TGTGCCAGCAGCGTCAGCGGGATCTCCTACAATGAGCAGTTCTTC.

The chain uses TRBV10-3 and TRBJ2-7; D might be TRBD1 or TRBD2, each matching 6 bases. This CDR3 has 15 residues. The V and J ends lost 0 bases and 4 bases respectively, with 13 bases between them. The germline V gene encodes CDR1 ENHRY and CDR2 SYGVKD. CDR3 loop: CAISESGGLIYEQYF. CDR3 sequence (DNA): TGTGCCATCAGTGAGTCTGGGGGGCTAATTTACGAGCAGTACTTC.

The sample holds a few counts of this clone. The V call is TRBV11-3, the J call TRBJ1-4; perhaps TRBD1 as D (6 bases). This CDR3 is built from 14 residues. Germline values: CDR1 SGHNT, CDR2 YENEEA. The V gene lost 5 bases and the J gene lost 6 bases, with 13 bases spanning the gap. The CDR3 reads CASSPQGGYEKLFF. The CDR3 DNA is TGTGCCAGCAGCCCACAGGGTGGCTATGAAAAACTGTTTTTT.

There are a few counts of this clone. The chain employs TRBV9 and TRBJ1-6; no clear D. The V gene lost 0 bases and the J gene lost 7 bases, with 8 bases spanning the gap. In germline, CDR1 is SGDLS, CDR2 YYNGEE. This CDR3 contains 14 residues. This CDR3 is CASSVEAGNSPLHF. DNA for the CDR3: TGTGCCAGCAGCGTAGAAGCGGGGAATTCACCCCTCCACTTT.

CDR3: CASSQGQAGENIQYF. The CDR3 nucleotides read TGCGCCAGCAGCCAAGGTCAGGCCGGGGAAAACATTCAGTACTTC. This chain links TRBV23-1 with TRBJ2-4, with D possibly being TRBD2 (5 bases). TRBV23-1 qualifies as an ORF whose function is uncertain. The CDR3 length is 15 residues. V dropped 6 bases and J dropped 5 bases, with 17 bases sitting between them.

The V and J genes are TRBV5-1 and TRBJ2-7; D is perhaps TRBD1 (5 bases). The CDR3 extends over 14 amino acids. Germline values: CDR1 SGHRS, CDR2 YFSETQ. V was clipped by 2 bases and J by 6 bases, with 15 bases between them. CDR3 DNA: TGCGCCAGCAGCTTTACAGGTGATAACGCCGAGCAGTACTTC. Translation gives CASSFTGDNAEQYF. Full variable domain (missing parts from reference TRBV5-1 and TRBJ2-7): KAGVTQTPRYLIKTRGQQVTLSCSPISGHRSVSWYQQTPGQGLQFLFEYFSETQRNKGNFPGRFSGRQFSNSRSEMNVSTLELGDSALYLCASSFTGDNAEQYFGPGTRLTVT.

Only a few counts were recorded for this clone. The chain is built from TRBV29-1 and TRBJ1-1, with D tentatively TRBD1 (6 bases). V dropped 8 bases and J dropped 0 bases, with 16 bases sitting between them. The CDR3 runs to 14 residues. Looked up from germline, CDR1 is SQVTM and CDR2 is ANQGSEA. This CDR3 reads CSMTRGTMNTEAFF. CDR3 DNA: TGCAGCATGACCAGGGGCACCATGAACACTGAAGCTTTCTTT.

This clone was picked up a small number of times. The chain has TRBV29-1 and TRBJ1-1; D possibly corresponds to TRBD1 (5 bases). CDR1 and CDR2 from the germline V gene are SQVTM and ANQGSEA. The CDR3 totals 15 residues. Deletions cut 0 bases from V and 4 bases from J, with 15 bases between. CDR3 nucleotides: TGCAGCGTTGAAGATGGGGCGGGATTGGCCACTGAAGCTTTCTTT. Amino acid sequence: CSVEDGAGLATEAFF.

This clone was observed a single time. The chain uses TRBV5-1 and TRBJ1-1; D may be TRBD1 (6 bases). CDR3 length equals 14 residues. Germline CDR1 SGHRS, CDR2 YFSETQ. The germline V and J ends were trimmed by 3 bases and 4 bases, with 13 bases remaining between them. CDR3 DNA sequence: TGCGCCAGCAGCTACGGGACATCTCTCACTGAAGCTTTCTTT. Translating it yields CASSYGTSLTEAFF.

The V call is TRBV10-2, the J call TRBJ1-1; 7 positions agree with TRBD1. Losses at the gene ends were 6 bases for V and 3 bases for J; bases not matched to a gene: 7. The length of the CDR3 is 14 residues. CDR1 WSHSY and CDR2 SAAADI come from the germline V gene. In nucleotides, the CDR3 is TGCGCCAGCAGGACGACAGGGACCGACACTGAAGCTTTCTTT. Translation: CASRTTGTDTEAFF.

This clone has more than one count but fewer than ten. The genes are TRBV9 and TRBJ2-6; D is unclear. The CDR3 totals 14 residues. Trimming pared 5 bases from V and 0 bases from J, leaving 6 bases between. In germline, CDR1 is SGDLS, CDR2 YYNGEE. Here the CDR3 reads CASSETSGANVLTF. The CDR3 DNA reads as TGTGCCAGCAGTGAAACCTCTGGGGCCAACGTCCTGACTTTC.

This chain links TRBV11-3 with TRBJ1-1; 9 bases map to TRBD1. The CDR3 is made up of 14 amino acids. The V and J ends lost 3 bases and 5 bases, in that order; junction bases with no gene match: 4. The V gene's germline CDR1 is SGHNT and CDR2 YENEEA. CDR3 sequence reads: CASSLRQGVTEAFF. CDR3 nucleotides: TGTGCCAGCAGCTTGCGACAGGGGGTGACTGAAGCTTTCTTT.

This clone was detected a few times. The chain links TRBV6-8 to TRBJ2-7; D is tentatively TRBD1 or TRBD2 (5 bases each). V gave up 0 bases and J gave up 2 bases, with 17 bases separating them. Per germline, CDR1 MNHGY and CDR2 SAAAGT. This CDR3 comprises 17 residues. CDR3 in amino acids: CASSYSTNGGVPYEQYF. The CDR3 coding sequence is TGTGCCAGCAGTTACTCGACGAATGGGGGAGTACCCTACGAGCAGTACTTC.